A single sample is the source of the 20 T cell receptor beta chains below, sequenced in a study of T cell changes during pregnancy in multiple sclerosis. Here immunoSEQ multiplex PCR was the method, and the copy in TCRdb shows in-frame clones only, minus some. The sample yields some 70,000 clones, approximately 91% seen once. Sequencing used peripheral blood, obtained in the first trimester of pregnancy. The receptors were sampled from a female donor with multiple sclerosis, enrolled in a pregnancy study.

This CDR3 is CASSFAGVTNNEQFF. The DNA of the CDR3 is TGTGCCAGCAGTTTTGCGGGAGTAACGAACAATGAGCAGTTCTTC. V and J are TRBV27 and TRBJ2-1, with 7 bases aligning to TRBD2. The trim removed 3 bases at V and 5 bases at J, leaving 7 bases unmatched. The germline CDR1 and CDR2 sequences are MNHEY and SMNVEV (reference sequence). The CDR3 is made up of 15 amino acids.

The gene calls are TRBV15 and TRBJ2-7, with D perhaps matching TRBD2 (5 bases). The germline V and J ends were trimmed by 0 bases and 3 bases, with 12 bases remaining between them. Germline loops: CDR1 LNHNV, CDR2 YYDKDF (reference sequence). The CDR3 runs to 15 residues. CDR3 residues: CATSRDPGYLYEQYF. The CDR3 nucleotides read TGTGCCACCAGCAGAGATCCGGGATACCTCTACGAGCAGTACTTC.

This chain connects TRBV4-1 to TRBJ2-2, with 8 bases matching TRBD1. Germline V gene lookup returns CDR1 MGHRA and CDR2 YSYEKL. Trimming took 4 bases from V and 5 from J; bases not matched to a gene: 6. This CDR3 is built from 15 residues. The CDR3 DNA is TGCGCCAGCAGCCCAGGACAGGGTCGGACCGGGGAGCTGTTTTTT. This encodes CASSPGQGRTGELFF.

The V call is TRBV5-1, the J call TRBJ1-3, with D possibly matching TRBD1 (5 bases). The CDR3 covers 16 residues. V dropped 4 bases and J dropped 0 bases, with 14 bases sitting between them. CDR1 is SGHRS and CDR2 is YFSETQ in the germline V gene. CDR3 amino acids: CASSQAGGNSGNTIYF. CDR3 sequence (DNA): TGCGCCAGCAGCCAGGCGGGGGGAAACTCTGGAAACACCATATATTTT.

This chain joins TRBV15 and TRBJ2-7, with D tentatively TRBD2 (5 bases). Germline CDR1 LNHNV, CDR2 YYDKDF (reference sequence). Trimming cost V 0 bases and J 2 bases, with 8 bases left between them. The CDR3 covers 14 residues. CDR3 sequence: CATSRDKRTYEQYF. The CDR3 nucleotides are TGTGCCACCAGCAGAGATAAGCGGACCTACGAGCAGTACTTC.

The chain couples TRBV30 to TRBJ2-2; 11 bases agree with TRBD2. The CDR3 runs to 19 residues. Germline V CDR1 and CDR2: GTSNPN, SVGIG (reference sequence). V gave up 7 bases and J gave up 0 bases; unmatched junction bases: 16. The CDR3 coding sequence is TGTGCCTATACGAAAGGGTGGCTAGCGGGGGGTCCGAACACCGGGGAGCTGTTTTTT. Residues: CAYTKGWLAGGPNTGELFF.

This clone was detected once. The chain joins TRBV6-1 to TRBJ1-1; D call uncertain. Per the germline V gene, CDR1 is MNHNS and CDR2 is SASEGT. This CDR3 contains 15 residues. Trimming took off 1 base at V and 0 bases at J, with 9 bases between the two ends. The chain's CDR3 is CASSEGADLNTEAFF. CDR3 coding DNA: TGTGCCAGCAGTGAAGGTGCAGACTTGAACACTGAAGCTTTCTTT.

The chain joins TRBV27 to TRBJ2-5; D ambiguous. CDR1 and CDR2 (germline): MNHEY, SMNVEV (reference sequence). The V end lost 5 bases, the J end lost 7 bases, and 17 bases lay between the germline ends. The CDR3 consists of 14 residues. CDR3 sequence (DNA): TGTGCCAGCAGTCCGACTTCTGCCACCGGGACCCAGTACTTC. Protein sequence: CASSPTSATGTQYF.

The V call is TRBV9, the J call TRBJ2-1; 9 bases are a match to TRBD2. From germline, CDR1 is SGDLS and CDR2 YYNGEE. V trimming: 0 bases; J trimming: 9 bases; junction bases outside the gene matches: 13. The CDR3 extends over 17 amino acids. The CDR3 coding sequence is TGTGCCAGCAGCGTAGGGTGGATAGCGGGAGTATTTAGTGAGCAGTTCTTC. Protein: CASSVGWIAGVFSEQFF.

The rearrangement links TRBV28 to TRBJ1-1; D uncertain. CDR3 length: 12 amino acids. In germline, CDR1 is MDHEN, CDR2 SYDVKM. Deletions cut 6 bases from V and 1 base from J, with 6 bases between. The CDR3 here is CASRSGNTEAFF. The CDR3 DNA reads TGTGCCAGCAGGTCAGGGAACACTGAAGCTTTCTTT.

The rearrangement links TRBV5-4 to TRBJ2-2; 9 nucleotides line up with TRBD2. CDR1 is SGHNT, CDR2 YYREEE, per germline (reference sequence). The CDR3 sequence is 18 residues long. V shed 0 bases and J 1 base; nucleotides not matched to a gene: 7. The CDR3 DNA sequence: TGTGCCAGCAGCTTGGGGTTTAGCGGGGGCATGAACACCGGGGAGCTGTTTTTT. The encoded protein is CASSLGFSGGMNTGELFF.

This rearrangement joins TRBV9 to TRBJ1-5; the D is unclear. The CDR3 sequence is 15 residues long. V was trimmed by 2 bases and J by 6 bases, leaving 15 bases between them. Per the germline V gene, CDR1 is SGDLS and CDR2 is YYNGEE. The CDR3 DNA is TGTGCCAGCAGCGTGGGTACGAGGGAGGGTCAGCCCCAGCATTTT. Encoded protein: CASSVGTREGQPQHF.

The CDR3 loop reads CASSWDRNTEAFF. CDR3 nucleotides: TGTGCCAGCAGCTGGGACAGGAACACTGAAGCTTTCTTT. The genes are TRBV6-4 and TRBJ1-1; 7 bases fit TRBD1. The CDR3 extends over 13 amino acids. The trim removed 6 bases at V and 1 base at J, leaving 2 bases unmatched. From germline, CDR1 is MRHNA and CDR2 SNTAGT.

The rearrangement uses TRBV28 and TRBJ2-1; 9 bases are shared with TRBD2. Germline lookup yields CDR1 MDHEN and CDR2 SYDVKM. This CDR3 is built from 14 residues. The trim removed 7 bases at V and 5 bases at J, leaving 6 bases unmatched. This CDR3 is CASKGGGRDNEQFF. DNA for the CDR3: TGTGCCAGCAAAGGGGGCGGGAGGGACAATGAGCAGTTCTTC.

Here the CDR3 reads CASSPAGVAPGELFF. DNA of the CDR3: TGTGCCAGCAGTCCAGCGGGAGTGGCTCCCGGGGAGCTGTTTTTT. The V call is TRBV28, the J call TRBJ2-2; the match to TRBD2 covers 8 bases. Germline V gene lookup returns CDR1 MDHEN and CDR2 SYDVKM. The CDR3 is 15 amino acids. J lost 6 bases, V lost 5 bases, and 8 bases had no gene match. The variable domain in full, completed from reference TRBV28 and TRBJ2-2, reads DVKVTQSSRYLVKRTGEKVFLECVQDMDHENMFWYRQDPGLGLRLIYFSYDVKMKEKGDIPEGYSVSREKKERFSLILESASTNQTSMYLCASSPAGVAPGELFFGEGSRLTVL.

The genes are TRBV7-9 and TRBJ1-1, with D maybe TRBD1 (6 bases). The V and J ends lost 5 bases and 4 bases respectively, with 17 bases between them. Germline V gene data show CDR1 as SEHNR and CDR2 as FQNEAQ (reference sequence). The CDR3 has 15 amino acids. CDR3 DNA: TGTGCCAGCAGCCCCTGGGGGGGGCCGGGCACTGAAGCTTTCTTT. Translating gives CASSPWGGPGTEAFF.

The chain uses TRBV28 and TRBJ1-1; the D is unclear. The germline CDR1 and CDR2 sequences are MDHEN and SYDVKM. There are 10 residues in the CDR3. With 5 bases removed from V and 11 bases from J, the gap between germline ends came to 9 bases. The CDR3 here is CASSGGLAFF. CDR3 sequence (DNA): TGTGCCAGCAGTGGTGGACTGGCTTTCTTT.

The chain couples TRBV29-1 to TRBJ2-7; weak D call: TRBD2 (5 bases). Germline V gives CDR1 SQVTM, CDR2 ANQGSEA. The CDR3 sequence is 12 residues long. Trimming pared 5 bases from V and 5 bases from J, leaving 13 bases between. This chain's CDR3 is CSVPLAGDEQYF. The CDR3 DNA reads TGCAGCGTTCCCCTAGCTGGCGACGAGCAGTACTTC.

This chain links TRBV25-1 with TRBJ2-5; possible D gene TRBD1, 5 bases. Looked up from germline, CDR1 is MGHDK and CDR2 is SYGVNS. There are 14 residues in the CDR3. V was cut by 2 bases and J by 2 bases, with 9 bases left in between. The chain's CDR3 is CASSETDRQETQYF. The CDR3 DNA follows: TGTGCCAGCAGTGAAACCGACAGACAAGAGACCCAGTACTTC.

In regard to this clone: The germline gene is not matched at one end of the junction; a read error may be the cause. This same CDR3 is encoded by further DNA sequences in the sample. The CDR3 sequence: CASSSRDRGGNEQFF. As DNA, the CDR3 is TGTGCCAGCAGTTCCCGGGACAGGGGAGGAAATGAGCAATTCTTC. J is TRBJ2-1 and V is TRBV6-1; TRBD1 matches at 10 bases. Germline CDR1 is MNHNS and CDR2 is SASEGT. This CDR3 is built from 15 residues.